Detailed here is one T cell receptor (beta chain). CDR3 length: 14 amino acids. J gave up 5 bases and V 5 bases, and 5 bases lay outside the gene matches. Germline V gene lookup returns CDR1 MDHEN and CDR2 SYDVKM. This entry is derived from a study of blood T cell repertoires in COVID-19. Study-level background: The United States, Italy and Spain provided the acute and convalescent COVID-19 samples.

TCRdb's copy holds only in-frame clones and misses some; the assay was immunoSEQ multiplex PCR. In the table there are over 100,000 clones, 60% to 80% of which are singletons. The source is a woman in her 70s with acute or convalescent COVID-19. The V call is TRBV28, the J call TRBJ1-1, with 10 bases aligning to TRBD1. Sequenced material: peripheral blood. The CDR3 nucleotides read TGTGCCAGCAGTCAGAGGGACAGGGGTACTGAAGCTTTCTTT. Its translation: CASSQRDRGTEAFF.